Shown below are 17 T cell receptor beta chains from a single sample sequenced in a study of cytomegalovirus exposure and HLA in healthy donors. Vbeta (60) and Jbeta (13) primers were used in the PCR. The data were produced by immunoSEQ multiplex PCR, yet TCRdb's version contains in-frame clones alone and is incomplete. The repertoire consists of roughly 200,000 clones, with more than 80% occurring once and the leading ten covering about 3%. The sample consisted of PBMCs. Receptor source: a man aged 25 to 40 in good health and CMV-seronegative.

This chain's CDR3 is CAAGRKENTEAFF. In DNA, the CDR3 is TGTGCCGCCGGGAGAAAGGAGAACACTGAAGCTTTCTTT. This rearrangement joins TRBV6-6 to TRBJ1-1, with unresolved D. The germline V gene encodes CDR1 MNHNY and CDR2 SVGAGI (reference sequence). Trimming left V 11 bases short and J 1 base short, with 14 bases between. This CDR3 has 13 amino acids.

The chain recombines TRBV14 with TRBJ2-7; 9 bases line up with TRBD1. The ends lost 5 bases at V and 5 bases at J; junction bases unmatched: 4. This CDR3 has 13 amino acids. Germline V CDR1 and CDR2: SGHDN, FVKESK. CDR3 sequence (DNA): TGTGCCAGCAGCGGTGACAGGGGGGACGAGCAGTACTTC. Encoded protein: CASSGDRGDEQYF.

This chain uses TRBV18 with TRBJ1-2, with D possibly matching TRBD1 (6 bases). This CDR3 comprises 14 residues. V lost 6 bases to trimming and J lost 0 bases, with 11 bases between them. Germline V lookup: CDR1 KGHSH, CDR2 LQKENI. The DNA of the CDR3 is TGTGCCAGCTCCCAGACAGGAGCTAACTATGGCTACACCTTC. This sequence encodes CASSQTGANYGYTF. Variable domain in full (rest from reference TRBV18 and TRBJ1-2): NAGVMQNPRHLVRRRGQEARLRCSPMKGHSHVYWYRQLPEEGLKFMVYLQKENIIDESGMPKERFSAEFPKEGPSILRIQQVVRGDSAAYFCASSQTGANYGYTFGSGTRLTVV.

The chain joins TRBV18 to TRBJ1-1; perhaps TRBD1 as D (5 bases). The CDR3 sequence is 15 residues long. The V gene's germline CDR1 is KGHSH and CDR2 LQKENI. V lost 3 bases, J lost 3 bases, and 14 bases lay in between. DNA of the CDR3: TGTGCCAGCTCACCCCGGACACTCCGGGACACTGAAGCTTTCTTT. It encodes CASSPRTLRDTEAFF. The full variable domain, its missing parts supplied by reference TRBV18 and TRBJ1-1, is NAGVMQNPRHLVRRRGQEARLRCSPMKGHSHVYWYRQLPEEGLKFMVYLQKENIIDESGMPKERFSAEFPKEGPSILRIQQVVRGDSAAYFCASSPRTLRDTEAFFGQGTRLTVV.

This clone was detected only once. Relative to the germline gene, one junction end is altered; a read error may explain this. This specimen includes other DNA sequences encoding the same CDR3. This chain joins TRBV9 and TRBJ2-6; TRBD1 might be the D (5 bases). The germline V gene encodes CDR1 SGDLS and CDR2 YYNGEE. The CDR3 has 16 amino acids. The CDR3 protein is CASSVGAASGASVLTF. DNA of the CDR3: TGCGCCAGCAGCGTAGGGGCAGCATCTGGGGCCAGCGTCCTGACTTTC.

The rearrangement joins TRBV5-1 to TRBJ2-5, with TRBD2 matching 14 bases. Germline V gene data show CDR1 as SGHRS and CDR2 as YFSETQ. Losses at the gene ends were 4 bases for V and 7 bases for J; bases not matched to a gene: 6. The CDR3 loop spans 15 amino acids. The DNA for the CDR3 is TGCGCCAGCAGCGGGACTAGCGGGGGCGAGGGGACCCAGTACTTC. Its protein product is CASSGTSGGEGTQYF.

This clone showed up just a few times. The chain links TRBV10-3 to TRBJ1-1; D uncertain. Germline V gives CDR1 ENHRY, CDR2 SYGVKD. V lost 11 bases and J 3 bases, leaving 13 bases between the germline ends. The CDR3 length is 12 residues. In DNA form, the CDR3 reads TGTGCCGCGGGGAAGCTGGACACTGAAGCTTTCTTT. Translation gives CAAGKLDTEAFF.

This clone was counted only a few times. The chain couples TRBV19 to TRBJ2-2; weak D call: TRBD1 (5 bases). The CDR3 has 14 residues. Germline values: CDR1 LNHDA, CDR2 SQIVND (reference sequence). The V end was cut by 2 bases, the J end by 4 bases, with 8 bases between. This CDR3 reads CASSIPGSTGELFF. CDR3 nucleotide sequence: TGTGCCAGTAGTATACCAGGGTCCACCGGGGAGCTGTTTTTT.

The V and J genes are TRBV7-9 and TRBJ2-3; possibly TRBD1 for D (5 bases). The germline gives CDR1 SEHNR, CDR2 FQNEAQ (reference sequence). Deletions cut 5 bases from V and 0 bases from J, with 18 bases between. There are 17 residues in the CDR3. The CDR3 here is CASSALGAKTSTDTQYF. The CDR3 DNA reads as TGTGCCAGCAGCGCTCTTGGGGCGAAGACCAGCACAGATACGCAGTATTTT.

J is TRBJ1-3 and V is TRBV6-1, with 7 positions matching TRBD1. V was clipped by 3 bases and J by 1 base; unmatched bases: 6. The CDR3 extends over 16 amino acids. Germline-derived CDR1 and CDR2 are MNHNS and SASEGT. The CDR3 DNA sequence: TGTGCCAGCAGTGACCGGGACAGTGTTTCTGGAAACACCATATATTTT. Protein sequence: CASSDRDSVSGNTIYF.

The V gene is TRBV5-1, the J gene TRBJ1-6; TRBD1 aligns across 11 bases. The CDR3 runs 15 residues. V lost 5 bases and J lost 7; bases outside the gene matches: 5. Per the germline V gene, CDR1 is SGHRS and CDR2 is YFSETQ. For the CDR3, the DNA is TGCGCCAGCAGGGGGACAGGGGGAAGGAATTCACCCCTCCACTTT. Its protein is CASRGTGGRNSPLHF.

The chain couples TRBV28 to TRBJ1-2; 8 bases map to TRBD1. CDR1 MDHEN and CDR2 SYDVKM come from the germline V gene. This CDR3 has 11 amino acids. Germline trimming cut 10 bases from V and 7 bases from J; bases unmatched to any gene: 5. The CDR3 DNA follows: TGTGCCACCCAGGGGGCGCCTGGCTACACCTTC. Its translation is CATQGAPGYTF.

The chain uses TRBV4-2 and TRBJ2-3, with 9 bases aligning to TRBD2. Germline V gene lookup returns CDR1 LGHNA and CDR2 YNFKEQ. This CDR3 is 15 amino acids long. Trimming cost V 4 bases and J 5 bases; bases outside gene matches: 7. CDR3 region: CASSRSIAGVDTQYF. DNA for the CDR3: TGTGCCAGCAGCCGTTCGATAGCGGGGGTAGATACGCAGTATTTT.

The CDR3: CASSPIREGGYTF. The CDR3 region has the DNA TGTGCCAGCTCACCGATCAGGGAGGGTGGCTACACCTTC. V and J are TRBV18 and TRBJ1-2; D is perhaps TRBD1 (5 bases). V dropped 3 bases and J dropped 7 bases, with 12 bases sitting between them. The CDR3 consists of 13 residues. Germline lookup yields CDR1 KGHSH and CDR2 LQKENI.

The chain carries TRBV2 and TRBJ2-1, with D possibly being TRBD2 (6 bases). Germline CDR1 is SNHLY and CDR2 is FYNNEI. The CDR3 has 11 amino acids. V dropped 6 bases and J dropped 9 bases, with 9 bases sitting between them. The CDR3 DNA reads TGTGCCAGCAGGGTGGGGGGTGAGCAGTTCTTC. Amino acid sequence: CASRVGGEQFF.

The sample holds one count of this clone. V usage is TRBV28 and J usage is TRBJ1-6; no reliable D call. Per germline, CDR1 MDHEN and CDR2 SYDVKM. This CDR3 region has 13 residues. The germline V and J ends were trimmed by 10 bases and 0 bases, with 7 bases remaining between them. Written as DNA, the CDR3 is TGTGCCACCGAGATCTCCTATAATTCACCCCTCCACTTT. Encoded protein: CATEISYNSPLHF.

This chain links TRBV6-4 with TRBJ2-1, with D possibly matching TRBD1 (7 bases). Per the germline V gene, CDR1 is MRHNA and CDR2 is SNTAGT. The CDR3 spans 14 residues. V was shortened by 5 bases and J by 5 bases, with 13 bases between the two germline ends. The CDR3 region is CASSQAGGHNEQFF. The CDR3 DNA follows: TGTGCCAGCAGTCAAGCAGGGGGGCACAATGAGCAGTTCTTC.